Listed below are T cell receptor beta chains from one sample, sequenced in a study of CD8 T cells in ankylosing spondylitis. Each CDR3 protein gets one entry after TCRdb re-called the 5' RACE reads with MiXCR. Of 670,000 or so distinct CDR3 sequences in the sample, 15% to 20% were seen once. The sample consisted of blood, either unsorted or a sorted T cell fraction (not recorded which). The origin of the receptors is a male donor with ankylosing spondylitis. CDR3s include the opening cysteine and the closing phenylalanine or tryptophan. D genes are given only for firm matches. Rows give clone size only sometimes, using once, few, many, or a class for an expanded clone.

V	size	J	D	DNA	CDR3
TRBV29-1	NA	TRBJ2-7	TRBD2	TGCAGCGTGATCGAGCGGGGATCTTCCTACGAGCAGTACTTC	CSVIERGSSYEQYF
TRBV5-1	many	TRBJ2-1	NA	TGCGCCAGCAGCTTCATAGGGAATGAGCAGTTCTTC	CASSFIGNEQFF
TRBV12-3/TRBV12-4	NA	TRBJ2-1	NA	TGTGCCAGCAGCCGCACTTCCGGGAGTGAGCAGTTCTTC	CASSRTSGSEQFF
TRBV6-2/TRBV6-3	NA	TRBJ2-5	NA	TGTGCCAGCAGTTACTCTGGGACACCCCAGTACTTC	CASSYSGTPQYF
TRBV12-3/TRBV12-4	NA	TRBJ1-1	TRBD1	TGTGCCAGCAGCCTTGATACAGGGGGCGGAAACACTGGAGCTTTCTTT	CASSLDTGGGNTGAFF
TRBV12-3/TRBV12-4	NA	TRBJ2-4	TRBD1	TGTACCAGCAGTCCACTCGGACAGGGGGCGATTTCCAAAAACATTCAGTACTTC	CTSSPLGQGAISKNIQYF
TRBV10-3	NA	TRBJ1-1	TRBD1	TGTGCCATCAGTGAGTCGGACAGGGGGAACACTGAAGCTTTCTTT	CAISESDRGNTEAFF
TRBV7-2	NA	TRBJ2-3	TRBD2	TGTGCCAGCAGCTACGGGACTAGCGGGAGAGCAGATACGCAGTATTTT	CASSYGTSGRADTQYF
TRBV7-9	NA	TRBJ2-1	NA	TGTGCCAGCACCGTAGTGAGGGCGGGGCCGTTCTATGATGAGCAGTTCTTC	CASTVVRAGPFYDEQFF
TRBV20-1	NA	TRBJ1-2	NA	TGCAGTGCTAGAGATATGACGGCGGTCTATGGCTACACCTTC	CSARDMTAVYGYTF
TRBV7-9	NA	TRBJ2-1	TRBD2	TGTGCCAGCAGCCCTCCGGGACTAGCGGGAGAGCGTGAGCAGTTCTTC	CASSPPGLAGEREQFF
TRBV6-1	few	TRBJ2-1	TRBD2	TGTGCCAGCAGGCCCTGGACTAGCGGGAGTCCAGGTTATGAGCAGTTCTTC	CASRPWTSGSPGYEQFF
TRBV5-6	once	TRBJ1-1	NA	TGTGCCAGCAGCCCCGGACACCGCTGCCCTGAAGCTTTCTTT	CASSPGHRCPEAFF
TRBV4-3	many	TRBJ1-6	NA	TGCGCCAGCAGCCGGTCACAGGGTGCCTCGAATTCACCCCTCCACTTT	CASSRSQGASNSPLHF
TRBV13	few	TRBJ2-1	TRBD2	TGTGCCAGCAGTCCTAGCGGGAAGAACAATGAGCAGTTCTTC	CASSPSGKNNEQFF
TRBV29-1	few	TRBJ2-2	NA	TGCAGCATCCGGGATACGAACACCGGGGAGCTGTTTTTT	CSIRDTNTGELFF
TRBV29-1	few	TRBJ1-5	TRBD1	TGCAGCACCTGGACAGGGCCCAATCAGCCCCAGCATTTT	CSTWTGPNQPQHF
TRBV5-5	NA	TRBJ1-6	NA	TGTGCCAGCAGCTTCGGGACAAGCTCCTATAATTCACCCCTCCACTTT	CASSFGTSSYNSPLHF
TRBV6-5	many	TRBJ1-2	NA	TGTGCCAGCAGTTACGTCCTGGGAGGGGGCTATGGCTACACCTTC	CASSYVLGGGYGYTF
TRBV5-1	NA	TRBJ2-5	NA	TGCGCCAGCAGCTCGAAGACAGGCTTCTTGGAGACCCAGTACTTC	CASSSKTGFLETQYF
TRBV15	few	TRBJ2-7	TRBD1	TGTGCCACCGCAAAGATCGGACAGGGGTTCTACGAGCAGTACTTC	CATAKIGQGFYEQYF
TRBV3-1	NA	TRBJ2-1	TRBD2	TGTGCCAGCAGCCAACGCGGGGGGGGACGTAATGAGCAGTTCTTC	CASSQRGGGRNEQFF
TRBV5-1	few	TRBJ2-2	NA	TGCGCCAGCAGCTTTTCAGGGGCAACCGGGGAGCTGTTTTTT	CASSFSGATGELFF
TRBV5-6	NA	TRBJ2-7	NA	TGTGCCAGCAGCTTAATCGTAGGACGCGAGCAGTACTTC	CASSLIVGREQYF
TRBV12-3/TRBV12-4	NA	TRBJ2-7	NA	TGTGCCAGCAGTTTCGGAGCGGTCCTCGAGCAGTACTTC	CASSFGAVLEQYF
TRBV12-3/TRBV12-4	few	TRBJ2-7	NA	TGTGCCAGCAGTTTTACAAACGAGCAGTACTTC	CASSFTNEQYF
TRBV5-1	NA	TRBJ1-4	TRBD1	TGCGCCAGCACCCGGACAGGCGGCGCAACTAATGAAAAACTGTTTTTT	CASTRTGGATNEKLFF
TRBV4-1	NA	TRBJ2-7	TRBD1	TGCGCCAGCAGCCAAGAGAGGGACAGGGGCGACGAGCAGTACTTC	CASSQERDRGDEQYF
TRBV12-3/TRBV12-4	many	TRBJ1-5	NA	TGTGCCAGCAGTTTAGTCGCAGGTCTGTGGGATCAGCCCCAGCATTTT	CASSLVAGLWDQPQHF
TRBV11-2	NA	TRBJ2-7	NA	TGTGCCAGCAGCTTCCGAAGTACTTCAGGGGTGGTAGCAATCTACGAGCAGTACTTC	CASSFRSTSGVVAIYEQYF
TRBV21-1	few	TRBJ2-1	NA	TGTGCCAGCAGCAAAGGTGGGGAGTACAATGAGCAGTTCTTC	CASSKGGEYNEQFF
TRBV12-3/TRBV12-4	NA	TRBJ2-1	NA	TGTGCCAGCAGCTCGGTGGGAGAGCAGTTCTTC	CASSSVGEQFF
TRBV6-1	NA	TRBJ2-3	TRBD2	TGTGCCAGCAAAGAAGTAGTGAAGGCGGGAGGGGGCGCAGATACGCAGTATTTT	CASKEVVKAGGGADTQYF
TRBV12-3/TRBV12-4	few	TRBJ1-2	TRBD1	TGTGCCAGCAGTCCTGACAGGGCTGGCTATGGCTACACCTTC	CASSPDRAGYGYTF
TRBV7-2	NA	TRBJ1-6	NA	TGTGCCAGCAGCTTCCTCCAGGGAAGTGATTCACCCCTCCACTTT	CASSFLQGSDSPLHF
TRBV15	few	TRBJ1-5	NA	TGTGCCACCAGCAGAGGGACAGTCAATCAGCCCCAGCATTTT	CATSRGTVNQPQHF
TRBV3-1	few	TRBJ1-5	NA	TGTGCCAGCAGCCCCCGGACGGGACCGAATCAGCCCCAGCATTTT	CASSPRTGPNQPQHF
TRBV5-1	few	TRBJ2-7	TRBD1	TGCGCCAGCAGCCAGCGGACAGGGGCAAACTACGAGCAGTACTTC	CASSQRTGANYEQYF
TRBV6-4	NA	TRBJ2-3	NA	TGTGCCAGCAGTGACAGGGGGGGGAGCACAGATACGCAGTATTTT	CASSDRGGSTDTQYF
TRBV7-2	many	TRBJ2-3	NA	TGTGCCAGCAGCTTAGCCGGGAGAGGGAGAGGCACAGATACGCAGTATTTT	CASSLAGRGRGTDTQYF
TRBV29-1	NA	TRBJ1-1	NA	TGCAGCATAAACGTCCTGGGGGGAGGCACTGAAGCTTTCTTT	CSINVLGGGTEAFF